The source of this TCR beta chain is a study of blood T cell repertoires in COVID-19. Only in-frame clones appear in the TCRdb table, and some are missing; sequencing was by immunoSEQ multiplex PCR. The sample yields over 75,000 clones, roughly 88% seen once. The CDR3 sequence is 17 residues long. Losses at the gene ends were 5 bases for V and 6 bases for J; bases not matched to a gene: 16. The V gene's germline CDR1 is SGHTA and CDR2 FQGNSA. There are a few counts of this clone. This TCR derives from a woman aged 50 to 65 with acute or convalescent COVID-19. V gene TRBV7-2 combines with J gene TRBJ2-1; 7 bases are a match to TRBD1. The sequencing sample was made of peripheral blood. The CDR3 DNA is TGTGCCAGCAGCAGAAGGACAGGAGCACAAATTGGCAATGAGCAGTTCTTC. This gives the protein CASSRRTGAQIGNEQFF.